The 27 T cell receptor beta chains below all came from one sample that was sequenced in a study of blood T cell repertoires in COVID-19. Sequencing used immunoSEQ multiplex PCR; TCRdb keeps in-frame clones, though not all of them. Of roughly 100,000 clones detected, roughly four fifths appear once; the ten largest clones hold 14% to 15%. The sequencing input was peripheral blood. Receptor source: an older woman with acute or convalescent COVID-19.

The chain employs TRBV2 and TRBJ2-1; 8 nucleotides agree with TRBD2. Germline CDR1 is SNHLY and CDR2 is FYNNEI. V lost 1 base to trimming and J lost 5 bases; unmatched junction nucleotides: 7. The CDR3 is 16 amino acids. The CDR3 is CASSEVAGKSDNEQFF. The CDR3 DNA reads TGTGCCAGCAGTGAAGTAGCGGGGAAGTCCGACAATGAGCAGTTCTTC. Full variable domain (outside the CDR3, taken from reference TRBV2 and TRBJ2-1): EPEVTQTPSHQVTQMGQEVILRCVPISNHLYFYWYRQILGQKVEFLVSFYNNEISEKSEIFDDQFSVERPDGSNFTLKIRSTKLEDSAMYFCASSEVAGKSDNEQFFGPGTRLTVL.

The chain employs TRBV19 and TRBJ1-1, with D possibly TRBD1 on 5 matching bases. CDR1 LNHDA and CDR2 SQIVND come from the germline V gene (reference sequence). V was trimmed by 6 bases and J by 3 bases, leaving 23 bases between them. The CDR3 totals 17 residues. The CDR3 here is CASRPPIGQGGDTEAFF. The CDR3 nucleotides read TGTGCCAGTAGGCCCCCCATCGGGCAGGGAGGGGACACTGAAGCTTTCTTT.

V is TRBV5-6 and J is TRBJ2-3; 9 bases align to TRBD2. The germline CDR1 and CDR2 sequences are SGHDT and YYEEEE. V shed 2 bases, J shed 2 bases, and the junction held 6 bases outside the gene matches. This CDR3 spans 16 amino acids. Here the CDR3 reads CASSFLAGSPTDTQYF. The DNA of the CDR3 is TGTGCCAGCAGCTTTCTAGCGGGAAGTCCCACAGATACGCAGTATTTT.

This clone was recorded once. J is TRBJ2-3 and V is TRBV19; the D is unclear. Germline CDR1 is LNHDA and CDR2 is SQIVND (reference sequence). The CDR3 consists of 14 residues. Between the trimmed V and J ends, which lost 8 bases and 4 bases, there was a span of 16 bases. CDR3 nucleotides: TGTGCCAGTGGCCGTCTAGAAGGTTCAGATACGCAGTATTTT. Its translation: CASGRLEGSDTQYF.

The V call is TRBV4-2, the J call TRBJ2-7, with a weak D call TRBD2 (6 bases). The CDR3 is 18 residues long. The germline CDR1 and CDR2 sequences are LGHNA and YNFKEQ. The ends were cut back, 0 bases at V and 2 bases at J, with 20 bases in the middle. The CDR3 region has the DNA TGTGCCAGCAGCCAAGATGGACAACGAAGACAGCGGGCCTACGAGCAGTACTTC. This encodes CASSQDGQRRQRAYEQYF.

V is TRBV28 and J is TRBJ2-7, with D possibly being TRBD1 (5 bases). CDR1 and CDR2 from the germline V gene are MDHEN and SYDVKM. CDR3 length equals 13 residues. The V gene lost 2 bases and the J gene lost 4 bases, with 9 bases spanning the gap. CDR3 protein: CASSLPRAYEQYF. The CDR3 nucleotides are TGTGCCAGCAGTTTACCCAGGGCATACGAGCAGTACTTC.

The chain is built from TRBV11-2 and TRBJ2-3; perhaps TRBD2 as D (6 bases). The CDR3 is 14 amino acids. Deletions cut 4 bases from V and 8 bases from J, with 16 bases between. The germline gives CDR1 SGHAT, CDR2 FQNNGV. The CDR3 spells CASSSTFEGGTQYF. The CDR3 DNA reads TGTGCCAGCAGCTCCACTTTTGAGGGAGGTACGCAGTATTTT.

The chain combines TRBV3-1 (or the pseudogene TRBV3-2) with TRBJ2-5; 16 bases are a match to TRBD2. V gave up 5 bases and J gave up 2 bases; unmatched junction bases: 8. The CDR3 extends over 18 amino acids. Germline V lookup: CDR1 LGHDT, CDR2 YNNKEL (reference sequence). For the CDR3, the DNA is TGTGCCAGCAGCGAAGGGACTAGCGGGGGGGCCTCGCAAGAGACCCAGTACTTC. Its translation is CASSEGTSGGASQETQYF.

The rearrangement uses TRBV2 and TRBJ2-7; 9 bases align to TRBD2. In germline, CDR1 is SNHLY, CDR2 FYNNEI. The CDR3 sequence is 15 residues long. V was pared by 7 bases and J by 5 bases, with 12 bases of the junction left unmatched. The CDR3 DNA follows: TGTGCCAGCATGAGGCTAGCGGGGTCTTTCCACGAGCAGTACTTC. Protein sequence: CASMRLAGSFHEQYF.

V and J are TRBV5-1 and TRBJ2-3; 8 nucleotides align to TRBD2. This CDR3 region has 15 residues. After removal of 5 bases from V and 1 base from J, the junction contained 6 bases not matched to a gene. Germline V gene sequence: CDR1 SGHRS, CDR2 YFSETQ. In DNA, the CDR3 is TGCGCCAGCAGTTATAGCGGGGAAGGCACAGATACGCAGTATTTT. Its translation is CASSYSGEGTDTQYF.

This chain joins TRBV5-1 and TRBJ1-1; 8 bases fit TRBD1. Germline V CDR1 and CDR2: SGHRS, YFSETQ. The CDR3 is made up of 15 amino acids. The junction had 4 bases not matched to a gene; V was cut back by 2 bases and J by 1 base. The CDR3: CASSFVQGENTEAFF. The CDR3 bases are TGCGCCAGCAGCTTTGTACAGGGGGAGAACACTGAAGCTTTCTTT.

The chain joins TRBV10-3 to TRBJ1-4; D is unclear. Germline V gives CDR1 ENHRY, CDR2 SYGVKD. The V end was cut by 0 bases, the J end by 6 bases, with 8 bases between. The CDR3 runs to 14 residues. CDR3 loop: CAISESTADEKLFF. DNA of the CDR3: TGTGCCATCAGTGAGTCGACCGCGGATGAAAAACTGTTTTTT.

The rearrangement uses TRBV6-5 and TRBJ1-1; the D gene is possibly TRBD1 (5 bases). Germline-derived CDR1 and CDR2 are MNHEY and SVGAGI. V lost 7 bases and J 0 bases, leaving 15 bases between the germline ends. CDR3 length equals 15 residues. CDR3 loop: CASKVGLRVNTEAFF. DNA for the CDR3: TGTGCCAGCAAAGTAGGGCTCAGGGTGAACACTGAAGCTTTCTTT.

This clone was observed many times. This chain connects TRBV11-2 to TRBJ2-1; D is perhaps TRBD2 (6 bases). The germline CDR1 and CDR2 sequences are SGHAT and FQNNGV. The V end was cut by 3 bases, the J end by 9 bases, with 15 bases between. This CDR3 spans 14 amino acids. In DNA form, the CDR3 reads TGTGCCAGCAGCTTTTCCGGGGGAGATACTGAGCAGTTCTTC. Its protein product is CASSFSGGDTEQFF.

The rearrangement joins TRBV10-1 to TRBJ2-7, with TRBD1 identical over 8 bases. This CDR3 is built from 16 residues. From germline, CDR1 is WNHNN and CDR2 SYGVQD (reference sequence). J was trimmed by 2 bases and V by 9 bases; bases with no gene match: 15. The CDR3 is CARKNYGEDRAYEQYF. DNA for the CDR3: TGCGCCAGAAAGAACTATGGAGAGGACAGGGCCTACGAGCAGTACTTC.

The chain couples TRBV13 to TRBJ1-3; weak D call: TRBD1 (6 bases). Trimming cost V 5 bases and J 2 bases, with 10 bases left between them. The CDR3 has 14 residues. Germline CDR1 is PRHDT and CDR2 is FYEKMQ (reference sequence). The CDR3 reads CASSSPGAGNTIYF. For the CDR3, the DNA is TGTGCCAGCAGCAGCCCAGGGGCTGGAAACACCATATATTTT.

V and J are TRBV7-9 and TRBJ2-1, with 7 bases fitting TRBD2. The V segment lost 1 base and the J segment 8 bases; nucleotides outside the gene matches: 8. Germline CDR1 reads SEHNR; CDR2 reads FQNEAQ (reference sequence). The CDR3 length is 15 residues. The CDR3 sequence is CASSLGGGPLDEQFF. The CDR3 region has the DNA TGTGCCAGCAGCTTAGGGGGAGGGCCTCTCGATGAGCAGTTCTTC.

The rearrangement joins TRBV12-5 to TRBJ1-5, with 10 bases that match TRBD1. This CDR3 region has 17 residues. Germline assignment: CDR1 LGHNT and CDR2 FRNRAP. V was pared by 1 base and J by 4 bases, with 7 bases of the junction left unmatched. The CDR3 here is CASGLASAGQGNQPQHF. DNA for the CDR3: TGTGCTAGTGGTTTGGCCAGTGCGGGACAGGGGAATCAGCCCCAGCATTTT.

V usage is TRBV6-4 and J usage is TRBJ1-1; no clear D. This CDR3 is built from 14 residues. Germline lookup yields CDR1 MRHNA and CDR2 SNTAGT. The V end was cut by 3 bases, the J end by 1 base, with 9 bases between. The CDR3 sequence: CASSEAFQNTEAFF. The CDR3 DNA is TGTGCCAGCAGTGAAGCCTTTCAGAACACTGAAGCTTTCTTT.

This chain connects TRBV6-2 or TRBV6-3 to TRBJ1-4; 7 bases fit TRBD1. The length of the CDR3 is 17 residues. V dropped 4 bases and J dropped 6; count of bases not matched to a gene: 14. Germline V gene sequence: CDR1 MNHEY, CDR2 SVGEGT. The CDR3 reads CASSFNPVGQFDEKLFF. As DNA, the CDR3 is TGTGCCAGCAGTTTCAATCCGGTGGGACAGTTCGATGAAAAACTGTTTTTT.

J is TRBJ1-6 and V is TRBV9; D is unclear. The CDR3 totals 16 residues. Between the trimmed V and J ends, which lost 1 base and 7 bases, there was a span of 15 bases. The germline gives CDR1 SGDLS, CDR2 YYNGEE. CDR3 residues: CASSVRAGSLNSPLHF. The CDR3 DNA sequence: TGTGCCAGCAGCGTAAGAGCAGGATCTCTAAATTCACCCCTCCACTTT.

The CDR3 coding sequence is TGTGCCAGCAGCTTATCTGACACCTCTGGAAACACCATATATTTT. Translating it yields CASSLSDTSGNTIYF. The chain recombines TRBV7-6 with TRBJ1-3, with no clear D. The germline V gene encodes CDR1 SGHVS and CDR2 FNYEAQ. This CDR3 has 15 residues. The V gene lost 2 bases and the J gene lost 0 bases, with 8 bases spanning the gap.

The chain has TRBV21-1 and TRBJ2-7; the table's D gene call, TRBD2, was not cross checked with the DNA. TRBV21-1 is a known pseudogene. The CDR3 loop spans 15 amino acids. The CDR3 DNA follows: TGTGCCAGCAGCAAAGGGGCGCGGGGGGCCTACGAGCAGTACTTC. Its protein is CASSKGARGAYEQYF.

The chain combines TRBV2 with TRBJ1-5; no reliable D call. This CDR3 contains 13 residues. Germline-derived CDR1 and CDR2 are SNHLY and FYNNEI. The germline V and J ends were trimmed by 5 bases and 5 bases, with 10 bases remaining between them. The CDR3 is CASSWEADQPQHF. Written as DNA, the CDR3 is TGTGCCAGCAGTTGGGAAGCGGATCAGCCCCAGCATTTT.

V is TRBV7-6 and J is TRBJ2-3; TRBD2 matches 14 bases. V lost 5 bases, J lost 5 bases, and 6 bases stayed unmatched. This CDR3 comprises 16 residues. The germline V gene has CDR1 SGHVS and CDR2 FNYEAQ. CDR3 sequence: CASSTPGLAGVDTQYF. The CDR3 DNA follows: TGTGCCAGCAGCACTCCGGGACTAGCGGGAGTAGATACGCAGTATTTT.

This sequence joins TRBV5-5 and TRBJ2-2, with 11 bases identical to TRBD2. V shed 2 bases, J shed 6 bases, and the junction held 6 bases outside the gene matches. In germline, CDR1 is SGHKS, CDR2 YYEKEE (reference sequence). The CDR3 loop spans 16 amino acids. CDR3 region: CASSLLAGAPPGELFF. CDR3 bases: TGTGCCAGCAGCTTACTAGCGGGGGCCCCCCCCGGGGAGCTGTTTTTT.

This chain links TRBV5-1 with TRBJ2-5; D call uncertain. Germline V lookup: CDR1 SGHRS, CDR2 YFSETQ. V lost 1 base to trimming and J lost 2 bases, with 6 bases between them. CDR3 length: 13 amino acids. This CDR3 is CASSLSPQETQYF. The CDR3 DNA reads TGCGCCAGCAGCTTGAGCCCTCAAGAGACCCAGTACTTC.